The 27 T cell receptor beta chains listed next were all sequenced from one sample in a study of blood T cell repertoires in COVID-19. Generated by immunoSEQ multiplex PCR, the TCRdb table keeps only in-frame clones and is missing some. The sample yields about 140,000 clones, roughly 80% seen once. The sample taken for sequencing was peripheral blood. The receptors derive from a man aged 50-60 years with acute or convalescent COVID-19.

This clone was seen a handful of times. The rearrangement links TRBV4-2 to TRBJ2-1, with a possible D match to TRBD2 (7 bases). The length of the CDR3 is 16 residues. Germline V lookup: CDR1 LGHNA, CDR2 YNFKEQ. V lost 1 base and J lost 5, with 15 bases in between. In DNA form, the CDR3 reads TGTGCCAGCAGCCAAGCCCTTGCGGGGGCAGACAATGAGCAGTTCTTC. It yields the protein CASSQALAGADNEQFF.

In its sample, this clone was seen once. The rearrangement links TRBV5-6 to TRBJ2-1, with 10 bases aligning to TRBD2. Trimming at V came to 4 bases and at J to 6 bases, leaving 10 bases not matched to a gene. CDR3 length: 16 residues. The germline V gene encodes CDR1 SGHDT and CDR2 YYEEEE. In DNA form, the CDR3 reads TGTGCCAGCAGCCAGATGTCTAGCGGGGGTTCCAATGAGCAGTTCTTC. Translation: CASSQMSSGGSNEQFF.

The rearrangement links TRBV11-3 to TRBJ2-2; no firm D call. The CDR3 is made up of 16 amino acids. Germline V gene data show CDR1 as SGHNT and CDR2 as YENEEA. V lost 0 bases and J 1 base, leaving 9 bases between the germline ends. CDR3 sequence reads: CASSLDGLGNTGELFF. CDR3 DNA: TGTGCCAGCAGCTTAGATGGGCTTGGGAACACCGGGGAGCTGTTTTTT.

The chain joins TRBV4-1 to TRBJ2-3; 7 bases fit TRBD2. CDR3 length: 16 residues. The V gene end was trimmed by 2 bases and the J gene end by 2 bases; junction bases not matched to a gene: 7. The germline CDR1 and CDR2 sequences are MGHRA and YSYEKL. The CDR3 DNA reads TGCGCCAGCAGCCAAAGTCGTCTAGCGGACACAGATACGCAGTATTTT. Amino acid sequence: CASSQSRLADTDTQYF.

The DNA of the CDR3 is TGTGCCAGCAGCCCCCTTGGTAGCGGGGGAGGCCACAATGAGCAGTTCTTC. Its protein is CASSPLGSGGGHNEQFF. The rearrangement links TRBV13 to TRBJ2-1; 9 nucleotides line up with TRBD2. CDR3 size: 17 residues. The germline gives CDR1 PRHDT, CDR2 FYEKMQ (reference sequence). V lost 5 bases, J lost 5 bases, and 13 bases stayed unmatched. The entire variable domain, with the rest obtained from reference TRBV13 and TRBJ2-1, is as follows: AAGVIQSPRHLIKEKRETATLKCYPIPRHDTVYWYQQGPGQDPQFLISFYEKMQSDKGSIPDRFSAQQFSDYHSELNMSSLELGDSALYFCASSPLGSGGGHNEQFFGPGTRLTVL.

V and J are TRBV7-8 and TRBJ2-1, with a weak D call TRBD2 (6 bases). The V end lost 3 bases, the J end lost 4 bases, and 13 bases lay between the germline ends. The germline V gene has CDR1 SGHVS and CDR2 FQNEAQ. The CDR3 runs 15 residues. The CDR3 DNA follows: TGTGCCAGCAGCTTGGGGCTAGCGACTTACAATGAGCAGTTCTTC. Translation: CASSLGLATYNEQFF.

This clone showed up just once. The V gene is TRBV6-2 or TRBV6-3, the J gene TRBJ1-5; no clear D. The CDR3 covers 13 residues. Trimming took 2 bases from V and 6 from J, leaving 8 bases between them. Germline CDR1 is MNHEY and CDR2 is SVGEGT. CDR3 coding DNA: TGTGCCAGCAGTTACGAGGTTTTTCAGCCCCAGCATTTT. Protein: CASSYEVFQPQHF.

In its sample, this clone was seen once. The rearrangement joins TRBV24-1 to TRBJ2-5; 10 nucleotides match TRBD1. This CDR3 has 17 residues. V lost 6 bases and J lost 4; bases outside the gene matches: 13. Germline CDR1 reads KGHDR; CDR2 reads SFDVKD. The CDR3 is CATSPSGTGVDGETQYF. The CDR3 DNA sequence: TGTGCCACCAGTCCTTCCGGGACAGGGGTTGATGGAGAGACCCAGTACTTC.

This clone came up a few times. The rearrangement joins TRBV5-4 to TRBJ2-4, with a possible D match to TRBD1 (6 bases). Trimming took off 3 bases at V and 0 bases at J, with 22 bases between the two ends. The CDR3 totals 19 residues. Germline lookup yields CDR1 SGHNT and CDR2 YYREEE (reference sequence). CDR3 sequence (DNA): TGTGCCAGCAGCTCGTTATCCGGGACAAGCAAATTAGCCAAAAACATTCAGTACTTC. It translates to CASSSLSGTSKLAKNIQYF.

The CDR3 protein is CASSTDRDNEQFF. The CDR3, as DNA: TGTGCCAGCAGCACGGACAGGGATAATGAGCAGTTCTTC. The chain couples TRBV5-4 to TRBJ2-1; 8 bases are a match to TRBD1. Germline V lookup: CDR1 SGHNT, CDR2 YYREEE (reference sequence). This CDR3 spans 13 amino acids. The ends lost 4 bases at V and 7 bases at J; junction bases unmatched: 4.

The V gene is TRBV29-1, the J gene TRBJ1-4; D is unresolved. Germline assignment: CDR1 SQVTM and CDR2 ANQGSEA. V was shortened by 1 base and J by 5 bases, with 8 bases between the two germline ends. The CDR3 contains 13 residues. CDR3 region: CSVEAQMNEKLFF. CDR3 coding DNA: TGCAGCGTTGAAGCTCAGATGAATGAAAAACTGTTTTTT.

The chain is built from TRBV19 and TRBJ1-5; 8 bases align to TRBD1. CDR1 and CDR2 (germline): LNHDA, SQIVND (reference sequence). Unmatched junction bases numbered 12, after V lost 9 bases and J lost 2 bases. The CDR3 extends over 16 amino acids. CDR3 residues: CASLDRGLDGNQPQHF. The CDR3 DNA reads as TGTGCCAGCCTTGACAGGGGCCTTGATGGCAATCAGCCCCAGCATTTT.

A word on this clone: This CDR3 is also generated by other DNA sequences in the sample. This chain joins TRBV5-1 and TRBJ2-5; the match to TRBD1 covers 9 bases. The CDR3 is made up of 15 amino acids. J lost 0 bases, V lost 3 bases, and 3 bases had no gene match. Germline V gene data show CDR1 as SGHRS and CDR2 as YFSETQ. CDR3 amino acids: CASSWGQGDQETQYF. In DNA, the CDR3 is TGCGCCAGCAGCTGGGGACAGGGTGACCAAGAGACCCAGTACTTC.

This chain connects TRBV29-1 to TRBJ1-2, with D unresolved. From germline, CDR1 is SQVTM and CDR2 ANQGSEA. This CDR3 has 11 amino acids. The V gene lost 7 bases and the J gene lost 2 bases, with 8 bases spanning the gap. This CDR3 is CSADTNYGYTF. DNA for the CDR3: TGCAGCGCTGACACAAACTATGGCTACACCTTC.

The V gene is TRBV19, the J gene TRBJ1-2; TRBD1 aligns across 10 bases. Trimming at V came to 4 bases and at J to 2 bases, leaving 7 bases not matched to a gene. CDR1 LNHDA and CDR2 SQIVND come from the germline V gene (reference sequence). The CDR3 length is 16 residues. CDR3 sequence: CASSSTGTGANYGYTF. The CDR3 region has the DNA TGTGCCAGTAGTAGTACCGGGACAGGGGCCAACTATGGCTACACCTTC. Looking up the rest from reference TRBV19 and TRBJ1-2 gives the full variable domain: DGGITQSPKYLFRKEGQNVTLSCEQNLNHDAMYWYRQDPGQGLRLIYYSQIVNDFQKGDIAEGYSVSREKKESFPLTVTSAQKNPTAFYLCASSSTGTGANYGYTFGSGTRLTVV.

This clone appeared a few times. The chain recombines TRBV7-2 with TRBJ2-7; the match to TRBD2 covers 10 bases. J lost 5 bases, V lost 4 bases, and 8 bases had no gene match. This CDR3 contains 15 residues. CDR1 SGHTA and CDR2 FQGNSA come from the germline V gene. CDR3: CASSSQRGGFNEQYF. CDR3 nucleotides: TGTGCCAGCAGCTCCCAGCGGGGGGGCTTTAACGAGCAGTACTTC.

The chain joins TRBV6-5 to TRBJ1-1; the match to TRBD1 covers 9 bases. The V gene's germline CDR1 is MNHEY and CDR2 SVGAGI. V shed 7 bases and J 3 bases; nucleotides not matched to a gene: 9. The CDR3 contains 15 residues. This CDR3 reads CASNTGTGFYTEAFF. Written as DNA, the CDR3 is TGTGCCAGCAACACCGGGACAGGGTTTTACACTGAAGCTTTCTTT.

CDR3 DNA sequence: TGTGCCAGCAGCTTAGCCCGGACAGCCGACGACACCATATATTTT. It specifies CASSLARTADDTIYF. The chain carries TRBV7-8 and TRBJ1-3; weak D call: TRBD1 (6 bases). The germline V and J ends were trimmed by 0 bases and 8 bases, with 14 bases remaining between them. In germline, CDR1 is SGHVS, CDR2 FQNEAQ. The CDR3 length is 15 residues.

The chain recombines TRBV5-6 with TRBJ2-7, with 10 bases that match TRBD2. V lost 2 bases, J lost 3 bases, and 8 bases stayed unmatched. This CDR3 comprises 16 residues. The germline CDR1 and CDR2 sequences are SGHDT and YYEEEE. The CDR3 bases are TGTGCCAGCAGCTTCTCAGGACTAGCGGTTCGCTACGAGCAGTACGTC. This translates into CASSFSGLAVRYEQYV.

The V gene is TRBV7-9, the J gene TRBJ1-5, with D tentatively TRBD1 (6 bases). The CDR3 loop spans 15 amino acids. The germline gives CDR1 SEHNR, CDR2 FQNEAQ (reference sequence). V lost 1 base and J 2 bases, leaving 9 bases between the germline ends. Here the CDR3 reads CASSLGAGGNQPQHF. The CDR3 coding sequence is TGTGCCAGCAGCTTAGGGGCAGGGGGCAATCAGCCCCAGCATTTT.

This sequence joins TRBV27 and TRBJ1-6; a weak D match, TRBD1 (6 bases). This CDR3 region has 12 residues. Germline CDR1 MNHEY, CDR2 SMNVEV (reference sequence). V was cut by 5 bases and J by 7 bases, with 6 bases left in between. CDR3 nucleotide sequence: TGTGCCAGCAGTGGACAGAATTCACCCCTCCACTTT. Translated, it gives CASSGQNSPLHF.

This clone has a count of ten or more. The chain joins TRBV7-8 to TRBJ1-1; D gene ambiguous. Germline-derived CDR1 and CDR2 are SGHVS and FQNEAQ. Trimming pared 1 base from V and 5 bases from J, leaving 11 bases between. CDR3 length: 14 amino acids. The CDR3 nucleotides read TGTGCCAGCAGCTTAGAAGCCAGGTTTACTGAAGCTTTCTTT. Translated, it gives CASSLEARFTEAFF.

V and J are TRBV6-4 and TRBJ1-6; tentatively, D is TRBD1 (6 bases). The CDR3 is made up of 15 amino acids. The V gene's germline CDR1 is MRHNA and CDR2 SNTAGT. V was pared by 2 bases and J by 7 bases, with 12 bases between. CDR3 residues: CASSDKGVGNSPLHF. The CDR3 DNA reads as TGTGCCAGCAGTGACAAGGGGGTAGGGAATTCACCCCTCCACTTT.

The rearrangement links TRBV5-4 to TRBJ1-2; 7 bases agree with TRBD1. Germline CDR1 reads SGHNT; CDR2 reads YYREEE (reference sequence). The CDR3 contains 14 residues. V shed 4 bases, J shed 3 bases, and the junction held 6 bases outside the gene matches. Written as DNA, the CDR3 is TGTGCCAGCAGCACAGGACAGGAGTACTATGGCTACACCTTC. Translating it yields CASSTGQEYYGYTF.

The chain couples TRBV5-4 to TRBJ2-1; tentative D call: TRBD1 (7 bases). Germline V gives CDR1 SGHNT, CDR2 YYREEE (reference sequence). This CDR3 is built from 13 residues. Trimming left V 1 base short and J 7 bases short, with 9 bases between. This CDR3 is CASSLPGGNEQFF. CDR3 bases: TGTGCCAGCAGCTTGCCAGGGGGGAATGAGCAGTTCTTC.

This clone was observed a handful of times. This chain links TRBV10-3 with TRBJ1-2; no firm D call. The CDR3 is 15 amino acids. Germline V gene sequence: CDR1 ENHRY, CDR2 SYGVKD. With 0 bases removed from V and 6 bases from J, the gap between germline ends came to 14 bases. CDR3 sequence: CAISESMGSWDGYTF. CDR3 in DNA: TGTGCCATCAGTGAGTCGATGGGCAGTTGGGATGGCTACACCTTC.

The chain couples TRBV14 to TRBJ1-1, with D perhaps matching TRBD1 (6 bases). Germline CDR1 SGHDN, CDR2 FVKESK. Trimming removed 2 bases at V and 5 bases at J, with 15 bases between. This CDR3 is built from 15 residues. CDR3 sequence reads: CASSQFTGIGTEAFF. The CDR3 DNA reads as TGTGCCAGCAGCCAATTTACAGGGATAGGGACTGAAGCTTTCTTT.